The rows below give T cell receptor beta chains drawn from one sample of a study of cytomegalovirus exposure and HLA in healthy donors. TCRdb keeps only in-frame clones here, not all; method: immunoSEQ multiplex PCR. The sample holds about 150,000 clones; roughly 79% are singletons and the top ten take roughly 0.68%. Material: PBMCs. All receptors derive from a male donor in good health and CMV-seronegative. The CDR3 runs from the conserved cysteine through the conserved F or W. Each record gives: CDR3 protein, V gene, J gene.

CDR3 protein: CAWDTGQGSYGYTF; V gene: TRBV30; J gene: TRBJ1-2
CDR3 protein: CASSLIGANTEAFF; V gene: TRBV27; J gene: TRBJ1-1
CDR3 protein: CAGSGRQNNEQFF; V gene: TRBV7-2; J gene: TRBJ2-1
CDR3 protein: CSSSSPGTDYTPSTDTQYF; V gene: TRBV7-9; J gene: TRBJ2-3
CDR3 protein: CASSPRQGAVETQYF; V gene: TRBV7-9; J gene: TRBJ2-5
CDR3 protein: CASSPVGGSIHEQYF; V gene: TRBV14; J gene: TRBJ2-7
CDR3 protein: CASSSGGTVNTEAFF; V gene: TRBV13; J gene: TRBJ1-1
CDR3 protein: CASRADARAGELFF; V gene: TRBV2; J gene: TRBJ2-2
CDR3 protein: CASGQGTSGNTIYF; V gene: TRBV27; J gene: TRBJ1-3
CDR3 protein: CASSQGAETQYF; V gene: TRBV7-3; J gene: TRBJ2-5
CDR3 protein: CASSIRDSSYEQYF; V gene: TRBV7-9; J gene: TRBJ2-7
CDR3 protein: CASSLVSVNYGYTF; V gene: TRBV7-9; J gene: TRBJ1-2
CDR3 protein: CASSTRGTNVLTF; V gene: TRBV11-3; J gene: TRBJ2-6
CDR3 protein: CASSRGGGGYGYTF; V gene: TRBV5-5; J gene: TRBJ1-2
CDR3 protein: CASSLSWQVSGNTIYF; V gene: TRBV5-1; J gene: TRBJ1-3
CDR3 protein: CASTPQEGPSYEQYF; V gene: TRBV4-2; J gene: TRBJ2-7
CDR3 protein: CASGTDNQPQHF; V gene: TRBV7-9; J gene: TRBJ1-5
CDR3 protein: CASTTGALSNQPQHF; V gene: TRBV7-8; J gene: TRBJ1-5